The entry below describes one T cell receptor beta chain. This clone appeared a few times. The clone's antigen remains unknown. Qualities for individual bases were not recorded, and no much larger clone is one base off. TCRbeta CDR3 regions were amplified from genomic DNA using the immunoSEQ Assay, a bias-controlled multiplex PCR. Per the source publication's procedure: The number of nucleated cells in each sample was estimated by amplification of reference gene primers within the assay. To quantify the absolute abundance of each unique TCRbeta CDR3 rearrangement, sequence reads were collapsed and filtered. For each sample, productive Simpson clonality was calculated as the square root of Simpson's diversity index over productive rearrangements. TCRdb carries this immuneACCESS record with in-frame sequences only. Its versions omit some clonotypes, under half of them owing to an unresolved V gene in the studies checked, with the rest unexplained. That table gives V, J and clone size, and the DNA gave D and trimming. The sample records about 210,000 clones, 65% to 90% of which are singletons. The ten top clones hold 8% to 9.5% of the sample.

V is trimmed back by 2 bases and J by 2 bases, and the junction contains 7 bases that no gene match accounts for. There are 16 amino acids in the CDR3, from cysteine to phenylalanine inclusive. Kept here is only the CDR3 DNA, which spans 48 bases and is read in frame from base 1. The CDR1 and CDR2 encoded by the germline V gene are LGHNA and YSLEER. The sample is drawn from a study of blood T cell repertoires in COVID-19 (dated by TCRdb to the early 2020s). Describing the broader study: Samples covering the acute and convalescent phases of COVID-19 were provided by collaborators in the United States, Italy and Spain. The prospective study material was composed of cDNA or gDNA derived from T cells, B-cell-depleted T cells, or PBMCs. Deeply sampled blood TCRbeta repertoires from subjects exposed to, actively infected with, or recovered from COVID-19 were included in the dataset. The repertoires were released in a freely available public database intended as a resource for research on the immune response to SARS-CoV-2. Samples were obtained from the ongoing ImmuneRACE study (first 160 participants) and from roughly 1,300 subjects provided by 6 global collaborators. The sample metadata nearly always contained a de-identified subject ID, COVID-19 status, age in years and sex. HLA class I and class II types, where available, came from metadata supplied by the sample provider rather than from assay-based typing. Findings and caveats that apply to the study as a whole: Clinical and demographic metadata were provided uncurated, with the amount varying by source and participant.

In the prospective study, participants were roughly 18 to 100 years old, resided in 25 or so geographic areas of the United States, and were enrolled through a virtual design. In the prospective study, participants were assigned to cohorts based on the clinical history participants reported in a screening survey and a study questionnaire. In the prospective study, mobile phlebotomists collected whole blood, serum and a nasopharyngeal or oropharyngeal swab from each participant. Participants in the prospective study had the option to provide additional blood draws and questionnaires over a roughly 2-month period. Prospective study blood samples were shipped either frozen or at room temperature before DNA extraction.

The chain joins TRBV4-3 to TRBJ2-5; the central 8 bases match TRBD2. Sequencing was performed on PBMCs or T cells enriched from blood (not recorded which). The source of this sequence is a woman aged 45 to 65 with acute COVID-19. The DNA sequence is as follows: TGCGCCAGCAGCCAATGGCTTTCGGGAGGGCAAGAGACCCAGTACTTC. The resulting protein is CASSQWLSGGQETQYF.